The clone carrying this TCR beta chain has only a few counts. Its antigen is as yet unknown. The data were taken from a study of CD8 T cells in ankylosing spondylitis. Study results and caveats: A TCR beta motif of several highly homologous variants seemed to mark ankylosing spondylitis blood.

TCRdb used MiXCR to reprocess the 5' RACE reads, holding one entry per CDR3 protein. The sample lists 800,000 to 900,000 distinct CDR3 sequences; approximately 10% were seen once. This TCR was recovered from a male donor with ankylosing spondylitis. The sequenced sample was blood, either unsorted or a sorted T cell fraction (not recorded which).

CDR3 in DNA: TGTGCCAGCAAGGGCCGGAGGAACACTGAAGCTTTCTTT. This sequence encodes CASKGRRNTEAFF. The chain carries TRBV6-6 and TRBJ1-1; D unresolved. The CDR3 runs 13 residues. V was trimmed by 7 bases and J by 1 base, leaving 10 bases between them. Germline loops: CDR1 MNHNY, CDR2 SVGAGI (reference sequence).